What follows are 29 T cell receptor beta chains derived from one specimen sequenced in a study of blood T cells in healthy people across ages. A second PCR of about 7 to 12 cycles used a sample-barcoded 5' primer and a J-beta primer mix. TCRdb re-called the 5' RACE reads with MiXCR, one entry per CDR3 protein. This sample has about 680,000 distinct CDR3 sequences, with more than 40% found just once. The sample taken for sequencing was blood. The receptors stem from a woman in her sixties or seventies in good health.

This clonotype showed up just once. The chain is built from TRBV28 and TRBJ2-5; 13 bases are shared with TRBD2. The DNA matches TRBJ2-4 better at its end, which makes the J call doubtful. This CDR3 is 18 amino acids long. Germline V gene data show CDR1 as MDHEN and CDR2 as SYDVKM. The CDR3: CASSSQLAGGATKNIQYF. CDR3 in DNA: TGTGCCAGCAGTTCCCAACTAGCGGGAGGGGCTACCAAAAACATTCAGTACTTC.

This chain uses TRBV6-5 with TRBJ2-1; D gene uncertain. V gave up 5 bases and J gave up 1 base, with 9 bases separating them. Germline CDR1 reads MNHEY; CDR2 reads SVGAGI. The CDR3 length is 14 residues. The DNA of the CDR3 is TGTGCCAGCAGTGGGATCCTATCCTACAATGAGCAGTTCTTC. It translates to CASSGILSYNEQFF.

This clonotype was detected a few times. This chain connects TRBV20-1 to TRBJ2-1; 12 bases match TRBD2. The germline CDR1 and CDR2 sequences are DFQATT and SNEGSKA (reference sequence). J was trimmed by 0 bases and V by 2 bases; bases with no gene match: 8. This CDR3 spans 18 amino acids. CDR3 sequence reads: CSARSLAGGTRSYNEQFF. CDR3 DNA sequence: TGCAGTGCTAGAAGTCTAGCGGGAGGGACGCGCTCCTACAATGAGCAGTTCTTC.

This clonotype was counted only a few times. The CDR3 loop is CSASGRGVDEQFF. In DNA form, the CDR3 reads TGCAGTGCTAGCGGCCGGGGGGTGGATGAGCAGTTCTTC. This chain connects TRBV20-1 to TRBJ2-1; 7 positions match TRBD2. After removal of 3 bases from V and 8 bases from J, the junction contained 7 bases not matched to a gene. The germline gives CDR1 DFQATT, CDR2 SNEGSKA (reference sequence). This CDR3 contains 13 residues.

This clonotype was recorded only once. This chain links TRBV28 with TRBJ2-6; weak D call: TRBD1 (5 bases). The germline gives CDR1 MDHEN, CDR2 SYDVKM. There are 16 residues in the CDR3. The V gene lost 2 bases and the J gene lost 4 bases, with 12 bases spanning the gap. The CDR3 DNA reads TGTGCCAGCAGTTTACCCCTTGGGGCGGGGGCCAACGTCCTGACTTTC. Translating it yields CASSLPLGAGANVLTF.

V is TRBV20-1 and J is TRBJ2-5; TRBD2 matches at 8 bases. Trimming removed 3 bases from V and 3 bases from J; junction bases left unmatched: 6. CDR1 DFQATT and CDR2 SNEGSKA come from the germline V gene (reference sequence). The CDR3 consists of 14 residues. The CDR3 spells CSASSTSGKETQYF. For the CDR3, the DNA is TGCAGTGCTAGTAGTACTAGCGGCAAAGAGACCCAGTACTTC.

This rearrangement joins TRBV30 to TRBJ2-3; D possibly uses TRBD1 or TRBD2 (5 bases each). The CDR3 has 15 amino acids. Germline V CDR1 and CDR2: GTSNPN, SVGIG (reference sequence). Trimming removed 0 bases at V and 2 bases at J, with 12 bases between. Written as DNA, the CDR3 is TGTGCCTGGAGTGTGGGGGACGGAGACACAGATACGCAGTATTTT. Its protein is CAWSVGDGDTDTQYF.

The chain recombines TRBV4-3 with TRBJ2-7, with 9 nucleotides matching TRBD2. Unmatched junction bases numbered 7, after V lost 4 bases and J lost 0 bases. The CDR3 is 16 residues long. Germline loops: CDR1 LGHNA, CDR2 YSLEER. The CDR3 bases are TGCGCCAGCAGCCGGACTAGCGCATCGAGCTCCTACGAGCAGTACTTC. Amino acid sequence: CASSRTSASSSYEQYF.

This clonotype was detected only a few times. The genes are TRBV9 and TRBJ2-5; 7 bases fit TRBD2. This CDR3 has 16 amino acids. V was clipped by 4 bases and J by 6 bases; unmatched bases: 15. The germline V gene encodes CDR1 SGDLS and CDR2 YYNGEE. CDR3 in DNA: TGTGCCAGCAGCCCTAGTGAAGGCGGGAGTGGAAAGACCCAGTACTTC. This encodes CASSPSEGGSGKTQYF.

A single count supports this clonotype. J is TRBJ2-7 and V is TRBV24-1; D gene unclear. Per the germline V gene, CDR1 is KGHDR and CDR2 is SFDVKD. V lost 7 bases, J lost 3 bases, and 18 bases lay in between. This CDR3 is 15 amino acids long. The CDR3 loop is CATSAAGHPGYEQYF. DNA for the CDR3: TGTGCCACCAGCGCTGCCGGTCACCCTGGCTACGAGCAGTACTTC.

The chain has TRBV29-1 and TRBJ2-5; 8 positions agree with TRBD2. Germline CDR1 is SQVTM and CDR2 is ANQGSEA. V dropped 4 bases and J dropped 5; count of bases not matched to a gene: 9. This CDR3 comprises 14 residues. CDR3 nucleotide sequence: TGCAGCGTTGGGAGGACGGGAGGGGACGAGACCCAGTACTTC. Protein: CSVGRTGGDETQYF.

J is TRBJ1-2 and V is TRBV2; 12 bases map to TRBD1. The V and J ends lost 10 bases and 3 bases, in that order; junction bases with no gene match: 15. This CDR3 spans 17 amino acids. The germline V gene has CDR1 SNHLY and CDR2 FYNNEI. The CDR3 protein is CATNRDRGLIVDYGYTF. In DNA, the CDR3 is TGTGCCACAAACCGGGACAGGGGGCTCATTGTGGACTATGGCTACACCTTC.

This clonotype appeared many times. The CDR3 loop reads CASTRRFPGGYNEQFF. As DNA, the CDR3 is TGTGCCAGCACCCGGAGGTTCCCAGGAGGGTACAATGAGCAGTTCTTC. The rearrangement joins TRBV28 to TRBJ2-1, with D tentatively TRBD2 (6 bases). The CDR3 length is 16 residues. Germline V CDR1 and CDR2: MDHEN, SYDVKM. V lost 7 bases and J lost 4, with 20 bases in between.

In regard to this clonotype: The germline gene is not matched at one end of the junction; a read error may be the cause. The J gene is TRBJ2-5, the V gene TRBV7-9, with 10 nucleotides matching TRBD2. Looked up from germline, CDR1 is SEHNR and CDR2 is FQNEAQ (reference sequence). CDR3 length: 13 residues. The CDR3: CAIRTSGQEAQYF. DNA of the CDR3: TGTGCCATCCGGACTAGCGGACAAGAGGCCCAGTACTTC.

Note on this clonotype: Germline and junction disagree at one end, which may indicate a read error. The V gene is TRBV5-1, the J gene TRBJ2-5, with D possibly matching TRBD2 (6 bases). Germline V CDR1 and CDR2: SGHRS, YFSETQ. The CDR3 consists of 16 residues. The CDR3 nucleotides read TGCGCCAGCAGCTTGTTTAGCGGAGGGGAGCAAGAGACTCAGTACTTC. It encodes CASSLFSGGEQETQYF.

V is TRBV7-2 and J is TRBJ2-1, with TRBD2 identical over 8 bases. Germline-derived CDR1 and CDR2 are SGHTA and FQGNSA. This CDR3 comprises 17 residues. The trim removed 5 bases at V and 10 bases at J, leaving 19 bases unmatched. The CDR3 sequence: CASSNRAGEVTPYEQFF. The CDR3 region has the DNA TGTGCCAGCAGCAATCGAGCGGGGGAAGTGACGCCCTACGAGCAGTTCTTC.

This rearrangement joins TRBV2 to TRBJ1-5, with D maybe TRBD1 (6 bases). The V and J ends lost 4 bases and 6 bases respectively, with 16 bases between them. The CDR3 is 15 residues long. CDR1 SNHLY and CDR2 FYNNEI come from the germline V gene. The CDR3 region has the DNA TGTGCCAGCAGTGCCACAGGGTTTAGGGGTCAGCCCCAGCATTTT. The encoded protein is CASSATGFRGQPQHF.

This clonotype has at least ten counts. The rearrangement uses TRBV5-1 and TRBJ2-1; a possible D gene is TRBD2 (5 bases). Germline V CDR1 and CDR2: SGHRS, YFSETQ. V was pared by 4 bases and J by 0 bases, with 14 bases between. The CDR3 totals 16 residues. The CDR3 spells CASSPPAGGSYNEQFF. The CDR3 region has the DNA TGCGCCAGCAGCCCCCCGGCGGGTGGCTCCTACAATGAGCAGTTCTTC.

Note on this clonotype: Germline is not matched at one junction end, which may reflect a read error. The chain couples TRBV29-1 to TRBJ2-1; 13 nucleotides line up with TRBD2. This CDR3 is built from 14 residues. Germline V gives CDR1 SQVTM, CDR2 ANQGSEA. Here the CDR3 DNA reads TGCGGCGTTGTGACTAGCGGGAGGTTTGCTGAGCAGTTCTTC. Protein: CGVVTSGRFAEQFF.

This clonotype was counted only a few times. Written as DNA, the CDR3 is TGTGCCAGCAGTGAATTGGGGGGTGCAGATACGCAGTATTTT. Protein product: CASSELGGADTQYF. V and J are TRBV25-1 and TRBJ2-3; TRBD2 is a possible D gene (6 bases). V was cut by 1 base and J by 4 bases, with 9 bases left in between. This CDR3 is 14 amino acids long. From germline, CDR1 is MGHDK and CDR2 SYGVNS.

The chain combines TRBV6-5 with TRBJ2-7; 8 nucleotides agree with TRBD2. With 4 bases clipped from V and 4 bases from J, the junction kept 6 bases outside the gene matches. The CDR3 totals 14 residues. In germline, CDR1 is MNHEY, CDR2 SVGAGI. The CDR3 here is CASSSQRELYEQYF. The CDR3 region has the DNA TGTGCCAGCAGTTCCCAGCGGGAGTTATACGAGCAGTACTTC.

This clonotype occurred a few times. CDR3: CASSSRNPVGNSYEQYF. The CDR3 region has the DNA TGTGCCAGCAGCTCGAGGAACCCTGTCGGGAACTCCTACGAGCAGTACTTC. The V and J genes are TRBV7-2 and TRBJ2-7; maybe TRBD2 (5 bases). CDR3 length equals 17 residues. CDR1 is SGHTA, CDR2 FQGNSA, per germline. The V end was cut by 4 bases, the J end by 0 bases, with 19 bases between.

The chain carries TRBV2 and TRBJ2-1; 10 positions match TRBD2. The germline CDR1 and CDR2 sequences are SNHLY and FYNNEI. V was clipped by 6 bases and J by 8 bases; unmatched bases: 10. This CDR3 has 15 residues. The CDR3 DNA reads TGTGCCAGCAGGGCTCTAGCGGGAGCCTCGCATGAGCAGTTCTTC. Amino acid sequence: CASRALAGASHEQFF.

The rearrangement uses TRBV4-3 and TRBJ2-3; D perhaps matches TRBD2 (5 bases). Trimming removed 0 bases at V and 3 bases at J, with 7 bases between. In germline, CDR1 is LGHNA, CDR2 YSLEER. The CDR3 runs to 14 residues. The CDR3 region has the DNA TGCGCCAGCAGCCAAGATTGGGAGACAGATACGCAGTATTTT. This translates into CASSQDWETDTQYF.

This clonotype has a handful of counts. V usage is TRBV5-1 and J usage is TRBJ2-1, with D perhaps matching TRBD1 or TRBD2 (5 bases each). The germline CDR1 and CDR2 sequences are SGHRS and YFSETQ. The V end was cut by 5 bases, the J end by 6 bases, with 15 bases between. CDR3 size: 14 residues. Written as DNA, the CDR3 is TGCGCCAGCAGTCGAGGGAGTCAGGGCAATGAGCAGTTCTTC. This translates into CASSRGSQGNEQFF.

A few counts support this clonotype. The chain joins TRBV7-6 to TRBJ2-7, with TRBD2 as a possible D gene (6 bases). The closer fit of TRBJ2-5 to the DNA end suggests the J call may be wrong. This CDR3 spans 15 amino acids. Germline CDR1 is SGHVS and CDR2 is FNYEAQ. The chain's CDR3 is CASRPSGLASETQYF. CDR3 nucleotide sequence: TGTGCCAGCAGGCCCTCCGGGCTAGCGTCAGAGACCCAGTACTTC.

V is TRBV27 and J is TRBJ2-1; D is unresolved. V was cut by 2 bases and J by 10 bases, with 18 bases left in between. Looked up from germline, CDR1 is MNHEY and CDR2 is SMNVEV (reference sequence). CDR3 length: 15 amino acids. CDR3 amino acids: CASSLKKGPLREQFF. CDR3 coding DNA: TGTGCCAGCAGTTTAAAGAAAGGTCCGCTGCGCGAGCAGTTCTTC.

This clonotype came up a few times. V usage is TRBV29-1 and J usage is TRBJ2-5, with D perhaps given as TRBD1 or TRBD2 (5 bases each). V dropped 1 base and J dropped 11 bases, with 17 bases sitting between them. There are 13 residues in the CDR3. Germline lookup yields CDR1 SQVTM and CDR2 ANQGSEA. In nucleotides, the CDR3 is TGCAGCGTTGAAGTCGGGACCGCAAGTGGGCAGTACTTC. As protein: CSVEVGTASGQYF. The full variable domain, in which reference TRBV29-1 and TRBJ2-5 provide the parts outside the CDR3, is SAVISQKPSRDICQRGTSLTIQCQVDSQVTMMFWYRQQPGQSLTLIATANQGSEATYESGFVIDKFPISRPNLTFSTLTVSNMSPEDSSIYLCSVEVGTASGQYFGPGTRLLVL.

There are many counts of this clonotype. CDR3 in amino acids: CASSPQGAYEQYF. The CDR3 DNA reads as TGTGCCAGCTCACCACAGGGAGCCTACGAGCAGTACTTC. The chain carries TRBV18 and TRBJ2-7, with a weak D call TRBD2 (5 bases). The CDR3 runs 13 residues. V was trimmed by 1 base and J by 2 bases, leaving 6 bases between them. Germline CDR1 reads KGHSH; CDR2 reads LQKENI.